This TCR beta chain is from a study of blood T cells in healthy people across ages. Study results and limitations: As age increased, TCR beta diversity per million T cells fell in a roughly linear fashion. The lack of PBMC sorting stopped any conclusive naive versus antigen-experienced comparison.

The CDR3 covers 14 residues. V was cut by 3 bases and J by 2 bases, with 10 bases left in between. In germline, CDR1 is LGHNT, CDR2 FRNRAP. Primers used in a second PCR of roughly 6 to 12 cycles were a sample-barcoded 5' primer and a J-beta primer mix. TCRdb analysed the 5' RACE reads with MiXCR anew, one entry per CDR3 protein. The table shows more than 1,400,000 distinct CDR3 sequences, with approximately 40% occurring only once. Turning to this clonotype: Antigen specificity is unknown.

Isolation yielded PBMCs, at least 7 million per sample, in every case. The source material was blood. J is TRBJ2-5 and V is TRBV12-5, with a tentative D call TRBD1 (5 bases). The receptor was isolated from a woman under 30 in good health. CDR3 loop: CASGFEGVQETQYF. The DNA of the CDR3 is TGTGCTAGTGGTTTCGAAGGGGTGCAAGAGACCCAGTACTTC. The complete variable domain, with remaining parts taken from reference TRBV12-5 and TRBJ2-5, reads DARVTQTPRHKVTEMGQEVTMRCQPILGHNTVFWYRQTMMQGLELLAYFRNRAPLDDSGMPKDRFSAEMPDATLATLKIQPSEPRDSAVYFCASGFEGVQETQYFGPGTRLLVL.